Following are 10 T cell receptor beta chains from one sample sequenced in a study of T-cell memory formation after mild COVID-19. TCRdb independently ran MiXCR on the 5' RACE reads; one entry per CDR3 protein. The data show 170,000 or so distinct CDR3 sequences, about a fifth seen once. Input material: PBMCs or a T cell subset sorted from them (not recorded which). Source of these receptors: an adult woman who had mild COVID-19 (a few samples of this study predate the infection). Cell type and time point are not known.

This clonotype appeared a few times. The chain joins TRBV30 to TRBJ2-7, with 12 bases fitting TRBD1. This CDR3 is built from 16 residues. Germline V gene data show CDR1 as GTSNPN and CDR2 as SVGIG (reference sequence). Losses at the gene ends were 1 base for V and 7 bases for J; bases not matched to a gene: 11. Here the CDR3 DNA reads TGTGCCTGGAGTGGAACCGGGACAGGGGGCATTGGGGAGCAGTACTTC. Its protein product is CAWSGTGTGGIGEQYF.

In its sample, this clonotype was seen many times. The CDR3 DNA is TGTGCCAGCAGTCCAATAGGGGCGTTGGTCGTATTGGACTATGGCTACACCTTC. Translating gives CASSPIGALVVLDYGYTF. The chain joins TRBV27 to TRBJ1-2, with a weak D call TRBD1 (5 bases). The germline V and J ends were trimmed by 5 bases and 3 bases, with 25 bases remaining between them. The length of the CDR3 is 18 residues. Germline CDR1 is MNHEY and CDR2 is SMNVEV (reference sequence).

V is TRBV3-1 and J is TRBJ2-5; D unclear. This CDR3 is built from 15 residues. V shed 0 bases and J shed 5 bases, with 13 bases lying between them. Germline-derived CDR1 and CDR2 are LGHDT and YNNKEL (reference sequence). CDR3 in amino acids: CASSQDDNPRETQYF. The CDR3 region has the DNA TGTGCCAGCAGCCAAGATGACAACCCGAGGGAGACCCAGTACTTC.

The chain couples TRBV15 to TRBJ1-6; D is unclear. V was clipped by 0 bases and J by 9 bases, with 12 bases between them. The CDR3 length is 15 residues. Germline-derived CDR1 and CDR2 are LNHNV and YYDKDF (reference sequence). The chain's CDR3 is CATSRDRSRSSPLHF. DNA of the CDR3: TGTGCCACCAGCAGAGATCGGAGCCGCAGTTCACCCCTCCACTTT.

Remarks on this clonotype: Its ends do not fully match the called genes, so a read error is possible. The chain is built from TRBV6-1 and TRBJ1-6; D gene uncertain. The CDR3 contains 13 residues. Per germline, CDR1 MNHNS and CDR2 SASEGT. The CDR3 DNA follows: TGTGCCAGCAGTGAAGAAAATTATTCACACCTCCACTTT. It specifies CASSEENYSHLHF.

This clonotype was observed a few times. The chain carries TRBV4-3 and TRBJ2-7; 15 nucleotides line up with TRBD2. V gave up 9 bases and J gave up 3 bases; unmatched junction bases: 6. The CDR3 covers 15 residues. Germline CDR1 is LGHNA and CDR2 is YSLEER. The CDR3 DNA reads as TGCGCCAGTCGGACTAGCGGGAGGGGTAGCTACGAGCAGTACTTC. Translation gives CASRTSGRGSYEQYF.

The V call is TRBV7-9, the J call TRBJ1-2; D is ambiguous. The germline V gene has CDR1 SEHNR and CDR2 FQNEAQ (reference sequence). Trimming pared 3 bases from V and 3 bases from J, leaving 11 bases between. The CDR3 runs to 14 residues. CDR3 nucleotide sequence: TGTGCCAGCAGCTTTGACCGCCCGTACTATGGCTACACCTTC. Protein product: CASSFDRPYYGYTF.

V gene TRBV3-1 combines with J gene TRBJ2-7; the match to TRBD1 covers 9 bases. This CDR3 is built from 17 residues. The V gene's germline CDR1 is LGHDT and CDR2 YNNKEL (reference sequence). V was pared by 4 bases and J by 6 bases, with 16 bases of the junction left unmatched. CDR3 coding DNA: TGTGCCAGCAGCCCGAGGGCCGGGACAGGGATCTTCGGCGAGCAGTACGTC. Its translation is CASSPRAGTGIFGEQYV.

This clonotype was observed a few times. The chain carries TRBV29-1 and TRBJ2-1; D is possibly TRBD2 (6 bases). V was clipped by 5 bases and J by 0 bases, with 14 bases between them. Germline CDR1 is SQVTM and CDR2 is ANQGSEA. CDR3 size: 15 residues. CDR3 in amino acids: CSVSPSESSYNEQFF. As DNA, the CDR3 is TGCAGCGTTTCTCCTAGCGAGAGCTCCTACAATGAGCAGTTCTTC.

This clonotype has just a few counts. The chain employs TRBV27 and TRBJ2-5, with TRBD1 matching over 7 bases. The V and J ends lost 3 bases and 4 bases, in that order; junction bases with no gene match: 2. The CDR3 totals 13 residues. CDR1 and CDR2 (germline): MNHEY, SMNVEV (reference sequence). CDR3 nucleotide sequence: TGTGCCAGCAGTTTTTACAGGGGAGAGACCCAGTACTTC. It codes for CASSFYRGETQYF.